The rows below give T cell receptor beta chains drawn from one sample of a study of shared clonotypes between healthy human individuals. Profiled with immunoSEQ multiplex PCR; TCRdb holds only in-frame clones, not every one. The sample yields a few million clones, approximately 94% seen once. Sequences were obtained from naive CD4+ T cells sorted from blood. Receptors were obtained from a man between 18 and 35 years old in good health. CDR3s include the opening cysteine and the closing phenylalanine or tryptophan. D genes are given only for firm matches. Not all rows give a size; the values are once, few, many and, for expanded clones, a class.

j_call v_call d_call clone_size cdr3_aa cdr3_nt
TRBJ2-7 TRBV7-8 NA NA CASSSKDRSGEQYF TGTGCCAGCAGCTCAAAGGACCGATCCGGGGAGCAGTACTTC
TRBJ1-1 TRBV7-2 TRBD1 NA CASSPRQGNTEAFF TGTGCCAGCAGCCCGAGACAGGGTAACACTGAAGCTTTCTTT
TRBJ2-5 TRBV9 NA NA CASSVDYPETQYF TGTGCCAGCAGCGTTGACTACCCAGAGACCCAGTACTTC
TRBJ1-5 TRBV7-2 TRBD1 NA CASVQGGGNQPQHF TGTGCCAGTGTACAGGGGGGAGGGAATCAGCCCCAGCATTTT
TRBJ1-5 TRBV18 TRBD1 NA CASSPGTGGPQPQHF TGTGCCAGCTCACCAGGGACAGGGGGCCCTCAGCCCCAGCATTTT
TRBJ1-5 TRBV7-9 NA NA CASSVGHQPQHF TGTGCCAGCTCAGTGGGACATCAGCCCCAGCATTTT
TRBJ2-5 TRBV5-4 TRBD2 once CASRSERGQETQYF TGTGCCAGCAGGAGCGAGCGGGGGCAAGAGACCCAGTACTTC
TRBJ1-1 TRBV5-4 NA NA CASSPIANTEAFF TGTGCCAGCAGCCCTATCGCGAACACTGAAGCTTTCTTT
TRBJ1-4 TRBV2 NA NA CASTIHEKLFF TGTGCCAGCACGATCCATGAAAAACTGTTTTTT
TRBJ2-6 TRBV25-1 NA NA CASSDVGPGANVLTF TGTGCCAGCAGTGACGTGGGGCCTGGGGCCAACGTCCTGACTTTC
TRBJ2-4 TRBV10-3 TRBD1 NA CAISEGDSWGNIQYF TGTGCCATCAGTGAAGGGGACAGTTGGGGAAACATTCAGTACTTC
TRBJ2-7 TRBV6-1 NA once CASGVFSSYEQYF TGTGCCAGCGGAGTGTTTAGTTCCTACGAGCAGTACTTC
TRBJ1-1 TRBV13 NA NA CASSPRAQGAFF TGTGCCAGCAGCCCAAGGGCTCAGGGCGCTTTCTTT
TRBJ1-6 TRBV9 NA NA CASSRGGANSPLHF TGTGCCAGCAGCCGAGGGGGGGCTAATTCACCCCTCCACTTT
TRBJ1-2 TRBV6-1 TRBD1 NA CASSRTGGGGYTF TGTGCCAGCAGTAGGACAGGCGGTGGTGGCTACACCTTC
TRBJ1-1 TRBV30 NA few CAWSPPQGFTEAFF TGTGCCTGGAGCCCTCCCCAGGGGTTCACTGAAGCTTTCTTT
TRBJ2-5 TRBV21-1 NA NA CASSKEVGRGKGETQYF TGTGCCAGCAGCAAAGAAGTTGGGCGGGGCAAGGGGGAGACCCAGTACTTC
TRBJ1-2 TRBV19 NA NA CASTIMEGRNYGYTF TGTGCCAGTACCATTATGGAGGGTAGAAACTATGGCTACACCTTC
TRBJ1-2 TRBV5-1 NA NA CASSLEWAAKSKNYGYTF TGCGCCAGCAGCTTGGAGTGGGCAGCGAAGAGCAAAAACTATGGCTACACCTTC
TRBJ2-7 TRBV6-5 NA NA CASRGDTYEQYF TGTGCCAGCAGGGGCGACACCTACGAGCAGTACTTC
TRBJ2-1 TRBV28 TRBD2 NA CASSPSGRESYNEQFF TGTGCCAGCAGTCCCTCGGGGCGGGAGTCCTACAATGAGCAGTTCTTC
TRBJ2-5 TRBV28 NA NA CASSLRERGTQYF TGTGCCAGCAGTTTAAGGGAAAGGGGGACCCAGTACTTC